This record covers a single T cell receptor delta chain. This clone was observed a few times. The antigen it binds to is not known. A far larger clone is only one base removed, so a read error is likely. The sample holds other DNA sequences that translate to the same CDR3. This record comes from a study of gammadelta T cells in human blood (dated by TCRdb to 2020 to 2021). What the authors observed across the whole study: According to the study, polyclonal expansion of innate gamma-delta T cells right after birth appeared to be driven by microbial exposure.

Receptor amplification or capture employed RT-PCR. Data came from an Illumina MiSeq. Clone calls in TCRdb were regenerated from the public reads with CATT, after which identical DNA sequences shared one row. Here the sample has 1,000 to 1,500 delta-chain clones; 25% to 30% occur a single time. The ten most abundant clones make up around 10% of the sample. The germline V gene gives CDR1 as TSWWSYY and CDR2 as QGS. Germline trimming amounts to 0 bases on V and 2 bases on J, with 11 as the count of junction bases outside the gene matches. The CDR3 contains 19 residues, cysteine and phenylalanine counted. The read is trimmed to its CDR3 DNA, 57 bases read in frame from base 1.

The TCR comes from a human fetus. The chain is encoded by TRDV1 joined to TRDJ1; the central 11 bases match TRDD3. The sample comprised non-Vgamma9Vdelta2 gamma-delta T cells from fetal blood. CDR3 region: CALGELLPLGDTYTDKLIF. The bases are TGTGCTCTTGGGGAACTTCTTCCATTGGGGGATACGTATACCGATAAACTCATCTTT.